This T cell receptor beta chain stems from a study of cytomegalovirus exposure and HLA in healthy donors. Comment on this clone: What it binds is not known.

Study-wide points: A highly shared variant cluster was judged a likely technical artifact.

The primer mix had 60 Vbeta and 13 Jbeta primers. TCRdb's copy holds only in-frame clones and misses some; the assay was immunoSEQ multiplex PCR. The sample has about 100,000 clones, approximately 81% seen once. Germline V lookup: CDR1 SGHTA, CDR2 FQGNSA. The CDR3 totals 17 residues. The V end was cut by 2 bases, the J end by 0 bases, with 17 bases between. The chain recombines TRBV7-2 with TRBJ2-7, with D possibly being TRBD1 (5 bases). The TCR was taken from a woman aged 70-85 years in good health and CMV-seropositive. The sample was PBMCs. In DNA form, the CDR3 reads TGTGCCAGCAGCTTAAGGCGATCCAGGACAAGCTCCTACGAGCAGTACTTC. It encodes CASSLRRSRTSSYEQYF.